This T cell receptor (beta chain) stems from a study of T-cell reconstitution after alpha-beta-depleted transplantation in children (dated by TCRdb to the mid-2010s). At the level of the whole study: T-cell immune reconstitution after TCRalphabeta/CD19-depleted allogeneic hematopoietic cell transplantation in children was quantitatively tracked in the study by means of TCR repertoire profiling.

Relative to germline, V is 9 bases shorter and J is 1 base shorter, with 6 bases between their ends. CDR1 and CDR2 are read off the germline V gene as MNHEY and SVGAGI. Including cysteine and phenylalanine, the CDR3 has 11 amino acids. This entry keeps only the CDR3 DNA: 33 bases, framed from base 1. What this sample's treatment or condition label stands for: allogeneic hematopoietic cell transplantation with graft depleted of TCRalphabeta T cells and CD19 B cells. TCRalphabeta/CD19-depleted allogeneic hematopoietic cell grafts were given to the transplant recipients, all of whom were children. Receptor libraries were prepared by PCR. TCRdb lists the instrument as Illumina HiSeq 2500. TCR libraries were prepared with molecular barcoding, using unique molecular identifiers to normalize TCRbeta repertoire quantification. The public reads were quality trimmed at Q25 with fastp and then assembled into clones with MiXCR by TCRdb, keeping productive beta chains. Rows merge per CDR3 protein into single entries with the most common DNA and genes. The sample data list hundreds of thousands of distinct CDR3 sequences, and under 15% of these were observed just once. Around 0.76% of the sample lies in the top ten.

Summary of the overall study and its limitations: In some patients, the high TCRbeta diversity seen at day 60 was put down to recipient T cells and intrathymic progenitors that had survived conditioning. Hyperexpanded clone frequencies declined over subsequent months; after one year, T-cell counts and TCRbeta diversity were mostly attributed to newly produced T cells. Apparently early alphabetaT-cell count recovery about two months after transplant reportedly relied on only several hundred rapidly expanded clones derived from non-depleted graft cells.

Ten or more counts support this clonotype. Its antigen is unknown. No quality values exist for individual bases; no much larger clone is one base distant. The TCR sequence derives from a girl aged 2-10 years with congenital amegakaryocytic thrombocytopenia, due to receive a stem cell transplant. Recombination linked TRBV6-5 to TRBJ1-1; the D gene is perhaps TRBD1, on 5 matching bases. This specimen consisted of PBMCs, obtained before TCRalphabeta/CD19-depleted stem cell transplant. The CDR3 region has the sequence CASRGNTEAFF. DNA sequence: TGTGCCAGTAGGGGGAACACTGAAGCTTTCTTT.